Here is one T cell receptor beta chain with its context. Its antigen is not identified. The sample belongs to a study of blood T cells in healthy people across ages. Overall study findings and caveats: Unsorted PBMCs blocked a conclusive comparison of naive and antigen-experienced cells.

V lost 0 bases and J lost 1; bases outside the gene matches: 1. This CDR3 contains 16 residues. Germline V gene sequence: CDR1 MNHNY, CDR2 SVGAGI (reference sequence). A second PCR of 7 to 11 cycles used a sample-barcoded 5' primer and a J-beta primer mix. Samples each returned at least 2.5 million CDR3-containing paired-end reads. TCRdb re-called the 5' RACE reads through MiXCR, storing one row per CDR3 protein. The table includes about 640,000 distinct CDR3 sequences, 45% to 65% detected once. The study isolated at least 7 million PBMCs from each sample. Sequencing was performed on blood. The V gene is TRBV6-6, the J gene TRBJ2-5; 11 bases are a match to TRBD2. The TCR comes from a man between 60 and 70 years old in good health. The CDR3 protein is CASSYSGTSGQETQYF. The CDR3 coding sequence is TGTGCCAGCAGTTACTCAGGGACTAGCGGCCAAGAGACCCAGTACTTC.